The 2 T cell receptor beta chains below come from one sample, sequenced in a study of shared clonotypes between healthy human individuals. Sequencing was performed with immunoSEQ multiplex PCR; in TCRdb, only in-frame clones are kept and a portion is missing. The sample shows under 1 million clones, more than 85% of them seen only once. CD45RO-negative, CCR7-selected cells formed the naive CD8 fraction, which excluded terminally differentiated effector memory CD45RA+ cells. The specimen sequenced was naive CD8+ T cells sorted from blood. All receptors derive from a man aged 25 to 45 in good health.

Here the CDR3 reads CASSDIRGGPPEAFF. CDR3 nucleotides: TGTGCCAGCAGTGATATAAGGGGAGGTCCCCCTGAAGCTTTCTTT. The rearrangement links TRBV2 to TRBJ1-1, with a weak D call TRBD1 (5 bases). The CDR3 runs 15 residues. CDR1 SNHLY and CDR2 FYNNEI come from the germline V gene. V lost 3 bases and J lost 6, with 17 bases in between.

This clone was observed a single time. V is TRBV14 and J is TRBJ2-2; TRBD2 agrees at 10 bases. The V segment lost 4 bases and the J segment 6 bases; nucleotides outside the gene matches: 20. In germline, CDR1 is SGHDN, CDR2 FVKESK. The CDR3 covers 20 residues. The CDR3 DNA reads TGTGCCAGCAGCCCCTACGGATCCGGGACTAGCGTCTTTTCGGCCGGGGAGCTGTTTTTT. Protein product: CASSPYGSGTSVFSAGELFF.